Detailed here is one T cell receptor beta chain. The data belong to a study of blood T cell repertoires in COVID-19. The V and J ends lost 6 bases and 3 bases, in that order; junction bases with no gene match: 11. Per germline, CDR1 LNHDA and CDR2 SQIVND (reference sequence). The CDR3 extends over 15 amino acids. In the source study's methods: Estimates of nucleated cell counts were drawn from the amplification of reference gene primers. Profiling relied on immunoSEQ multiplex PCR, and the TCRdb table lists in-frame clones only, not all of them. From that table come the V and J calls and clone size; the DNA was used to work out D and trimming. Of more than 65,000 clones in the sample, over 65% are singletons; the top ten hold around 11%.

Specimen: peripheral blood. The TCR sequence derives from a human donor in a cohort sampled during active COVID-19. This chain joins TRBV19 and TRBJ2-7; 7 bases align to TRBD1. The DNA of the CDR3 is TGTGCCAGTAGAGTCTCGACAGGGCCCCTCTACGAGCAGTACTTC. It yields the protein CASRVSTGPLYEQYF.